This T cell receptor (beta chain) was recorded in a study of read filtering for tumor transcriptome and immune sequencing. Every patient had bone marrow sampled while the disease was active. The germline V and J ends were trimmed by 1 base and 5 bases, with 5 bases remaining between them. The germline CDR1 and CDR2 sequences are SEHNR and FQNEAQ (reference sequence). The CDR3 sequence is 12 residues long. From around 0.4 ug of RNA, a library with molecular barcoded alpha/delta and beta/gamma adaptors was made. TCRdb called the reads again in MiXCR, with one record for every CDR3 protein. This table has 20,000 to 25,000 distinct CDR3 sequences, 20% to 25% appearing once.

This clonotype was sampled from a donor at least 40 years old with multiple myeloma. This chain connects TRBV7-9 to TRBJ2-5; the D is unclear. What was sequenced was a population of CD138-negative cells sorted from bone marrow. The CDR3 DNA reads as TGTGCCAGCAGCTTAGTTCCGGAGACCCAGTACTTC. Translating it yields CASSLVPETQYF.